This T cell receptor (beta chain) comes out of a study of T cell repertoires in cytomegalovirus infection. Study-level information: Epitope selection comprised recently identified HLA-C-restricted CMV epitopes and well-studied HLA-B-restricted CMV epitopes. Public TCR beta signatures provided an indication of both CMV infection and a matching HLA type.

As concerns this clonotype: Its antigen is not identified.

MiXCR, run by TCRdb on the reads, gives a single entry per CDR3 protein. This table has approximately 390,000 distinct CDR3 sequences, about 32% appearing once. Findings of the study overall: Carriers of CMV and the relevant HLA type were discriminated by public TCR beta frequency.

Germline values: CDR1 SGHAT, CDR2 FQNNGV. The CDR3 contains 15 residues. V lost 0 bases, J lost 4 bases, and 12 bases lay in between. The starting material was cultured PBMCs, obtained from culture after CMV antigen stimulation. This receptor was identified in a human donor in good health (CMV status not recorded). Some clones in this sample may be carry-over from other donors' samples. The rearrangement uses TRBV11-2 and TRBJ2-5, with D possibly being TRBD2 (6 bases). CDR3 coding DNA: TGTGCCAGCAGCTTAGATCTTGTTAGCGGAGAGACCCAGTACTTC. It yields the protein CASSLDLVSGETQYF.